Shown below are 6 T cell receptor beta chains from a single sample sequenced in a study of blood T cells in healthy people across ages. A second PCR, run for about 7 to 11 cycles, used a sample-barcoded 5' primer plus a J-beta primer mix. From the 5' RACE reads, TCRdb called clonotypes with MiXCR, one entry per CDR3 protein. The table lists some 1,800,000 distinct CDR3 sequences, 35% to 50% of them singletons, with 20% to 25% in the top ten. The specimen sequenced was blood. The receptors were sampled from a human donor in good health.

The V call is TRBV7-3, the J call TRBJ2-6; TRBD1 is a possible D gene (5 bases). V gave up 5 bases and J gave up 0 bases, with 8 bases separating them. The CDR3 loop spans 15 amino acids. From germline, CDR1 is SGHTA and CDR2 FQGTGA. CDR3 coding DNA: TGTGCCAGCAGCGGCAGGGTCTCTGGGGCCAACGTCCTGACTTTC. Translated, it gives CASSGRVSGANVLTF.

The V gene is TRBV20-1, the J gene TRBJ1-2, with 10 bases lining up with TRBD1. The CDR3 is 12 amino acids. Losses at the gene ends were 5 bases for V and 8 bases for J; bases not matched to a gene: 5. Germline V gene data show CDR1 as DFQATT and CDR2 as SNEGSKA (reference sequence). CDR3 sequence reads: CSAETTGGGYTF. As DNA, the CDR3 is TGCAGTGCTGAAACGACAGGGGGCGGCTACACCTTC.

The sample holds many counts of this clonotype. This chain joins TRBV29-1 and TRBJ2-7; no clear D. Germline V gene sequence: CDR1 SQVTM, CDR2 ANQGSEA. V lost 6 bases and J 1 base, leaving 13 bases between the germline ends. The CDR3 consists of 13 residues. The CDR3 is CSVRWAGSYEQYF. CDR3 DNA sequence: TGCAGCGTGAGGTGGGCAGGATCCTACGAGCAGTACTTC.

This chain connects TRBV7-6 to TRBJ2-1; TRBD2 is a possible D gene (7 bases). This CDR3 contains 16 residues. Trimming stripped 5 bases from V and 8 bases from J, with 22 bases between. The germline V gene encodes CDR1 SGHVS and CDR2 FNYEAQ. The CDR3 reads CASSARLAGTTDEQFF. The CDR3 DNA reads as TGTGCCAGCAGCGCCCGACTAGCTGGGACAACTGATGAGCAGTTCTTC.

This clonotype was found a few times. The chain recombines TRBV6-5 with TRBJ2-2, with D possibly matching TRBD2 (6 bases). Germline V gene data show CDR1 as MNHEY and CDR2 as SVGAGI. The CDR3 totals 17 residues. Between the trimmed V and J ends, which lost 0 bases and 4 bases, there was a span of 15 bases. CDR3 DNA: TGTGCCAGCAGTTACTCAGGAGGGACTCCCTTCACCGGGGAGCTGTTTTTT. It yields the protein CASSYSGGTPFTGELFF.

This rearrangement joins TRBV5-1 to TRBJ2-1, with D possibly being TRBD2 (5 bases). V was pared by 0 bases and J by 4 bases, with 11 bases between. This CDR3 spans 15 amino acids. The germline V gene encodes CDR1 SGHRS and CDR2 YFSETQ. The CDR3 nucleotides read TGCGCCAGCAGCTTGGAAGACGGGGAGTACAATGAGCAGTTCTTC. The encoded protein is CASSLEDGEYNEQFF.